The 17 T cell receptor beta chains below all came from one sample that was sequenced in a study of blood T cell repertoires in COVID-19. Assay: immunoSEQ multiplex PCR; the TCRdb copy retains only in-frame clones and omits some. The sample records tens of thousands of clones, about 80% being singletons. The material sequenced was peripheral blood. Receptors originate from a human donor with acute or convalescent COVID-19. The donor label of this sample is uncertain.

This chain uses TRBV5-1 with TRBJ2-1; TRBD2 agrees at 13 bases. V lost 4 bases to trimming and J lost 8 bases; unmatched junction nucleotides: 9. The CDR3 covers 16 residues. Germline lookup yields CDR1 SGHRS and CDR2 YFSETQ. The CDR3 is CASSVPGLAGIDEQFF. For the CDR3, the DNA is TGCGCCAGCAGCGTTCCGGGACTAGCGGGAATCGATGAGCAGTTCTTC.

CDR3 in amino acids: CASSQPSGTHNEQFF. The CDR3 DNA is TGTGCCAGCAGCCAGCCGAGCGGGACGCACAATGAGCAGTTCTTC. The V and J genes are TRBV4-2 and TRBJ2-1; 7 nucleotides agree with TRBD2. The CDR3 spans 15 residues. V lost 3 bases and J lost 5; bases outside the gene matches: 7. Per germline, CDR1 LGHNA and CDR2 YNFKEQ.

In the case of this clone: Germline is not matched at one junction end, which may reflect a read error. The CDR3 DNA reads as TGCAGCGTGGAAGACATACGGGATAACAATGAGCAGTTCTTC. This gives the protein CSVEDIRDNNEQFF. The chain has TRBV29-1 and TRBJ2-1, with D maybe TRBD2 (5 bases). The CDR3 contains 14 residues. Germline V lookup: CDR1 SQVTM, CDR2 ANQGSEA.

The chain uses TRBV19 and TRBJ1-1; tentative D call: TRBD1 (6 bases). Trimming took 7 bases from V and 7 from J, leaving 13 bases between them. Germline loops: CDR1 LNHDA, CDR2 SQIVND (reference sequence). The CDR3 runs to 12 residues. The CDR3 here is CASKNREGEAFF. The CDR3 DNA follows: TGTGCCAGTAAGAACAGGGAGGGTGAAGCTTTCTTT.

The rearrangement links TRBV12-3 or TRBV12-4 to TRBJ2-7; 7 bases agree with TRBD1. V shed 6 bases, J shed 3 bases, and the junction held 5 bases outside the gene matches. The CDR3 loop spans 13 amino acids. In DNA form, the CDR3 reads TGTGCCAGCAGGTCCAGGGACAGCTACGAGCAGTACTTC. Amino acids: CASRSRDSYEQYF.

This chain joins TRBV3-1 (or the pseudogene TRBV3-2) and TRBJ1-3; a possible D gene is TRBD1 (5 bases). The V gene's germline CDR1 is LGHDT and CDR2 YNNKEL (reference sequence). The germline V and J ends were trimmed by 2 bases and 0 bases, with 14 bases remaining between them. This CDR3 spans 17 amino acids. This CDR3 is CASSQFRVGVSGNTIYF. The CDR3 DNA sequence: TGTGCCAGCAGCCAATTCCGTGTAGGGGTCTCTGGAAACACCATATATTTT.

The V call is TRBV28, the J call TRBJ2-1, with 11 bases that match TRBD2. Trimming cost V 4 bases and J 8 bases; bases outside gene matches: 7. Germline V gives CDR1 MDHEN, CDR2 SYDVKM. CDR3 length: 15 residues. This chain's CDR3 is CASSYLSGGADEQFF. The CDR3 DNA follows: TGTGCCAGCAGTTACCTTAGCGGGGGGGCTGATGAGCAGTTCTTC.

The chain has TRBV19 and TRBJ1-2; 8 bases line up with TRBD1. Per the germline V gene, CDR1 is LNHDA and CDR2 is SQIVND (reference sequence). This CDR3 region has 13 residues. Trimming at V came to 9 bases and at J to 11 bases, leaving 14 bases not matched to a gene. In DNA form, the CDR3 reads TGTGCCAGCTTTGACCGGGACAGGAGGGGGTACACCTTC. Encoded protein: CASFDRDRRGYTF.

The chain employs TRBV6-6 and TRBJ2-2; 8 bases are shared with TRBD1. Germline CDR1 MNHNY, CDR2 SVGAGI (reference sequence). The CDR3 loop spans 17 amino acids. With V trimmed by 5 bases and J by 0 bases, 8 bases remained unmatched. The CDR3 is CASSPDRASSNTGELFF. CDR3 nucleotides: TGTGCCAGCAGTCCGGACAGGGCTTCATCGAACACCGGGGAGCTGTTTTTT.

The chain carries TRBV4-2 and TRBJ2-3; 7 positions match TRBD2. The germline gives CDR1 LGHNA, CDR2 YNFKEQ. V lost 0 bases to trimming and J lost 0 bases; unmatched junction nucleotides: 3. The CDR3 consists of 16 residues. CDR3 sequence: CASSQDRGGSTDTQYF. Here the CDR3 DNA reads TGTGCCAGCAGCCAAGATCGCGGGGGAAGCACAGATACGCAGTATTTT.

This rearrangement joins TRBV9 to TRBJ2-1, with D perhaps matching TRBD2 (6 bases). CDR1 and CDR2 (germline): SGDLS, YYNGEE. This CDR3 has 15 residues. The V gene lost 0 bases and the J gene lost 10 bases, with 17 bases spanning the gap. CDR3 nucleotides: TGTGCCAGCAGCGTAGGAAGCGGGCCGGTGGGGGAGCAGTTCTTC. Translated, it gives CASSVGSGPVGEQFF. Using reference TRBV9 and TRBJ2-1 for the parts outside the CDR3, the full variable domain is DSGVTQTPKHLITATGQRVTLRCSPRSGDLSVYWYQQSLDQGLQFLIQYYNGEERAKGNILERFSAQQFPDLHSELNLSSLELGDSALYFCASSVGSGPVGEQFFGPGTRLTVL.

The chain uses TRBV5-1 and TRBJ1-2, with D perhaps TRBD1 (5 bases). The V gene's germline CDR1 is SGHRS and CDR2 YFSETQ. The V and J ends lost 0 bases and 0 bases respectively, with 6 bases between them. The CDR3 runs 14 residues. The chain's CDR3 is CASSLAGPNYGYTF. In DNA form, the CDR3 reads TGCGCCAGCAGCTTGGCAGGGCCTAACTATGGCTACACCTTC.

This clone has just one count. This chain links TRBV20-1 with TRBJ1-5, with 7 bases aligning to TRBD1. From germline, CDR1 is DFQATT and CDR2 SNEGSKA (reference sequence). CDR3 size: 14 residues. V lost 3 bases to trimming and J lost 5 bases; unmatched junction nucleotides: 7. As DNA, the CDR3 is TGCAGTGCTAGTAAAGGGGGCGCGGATCAGCCCCAGCATTTT. Its translation: CSASKGGADQPQHF.

This chain links TRBV7-2 with TRBJ2-7, with 12 nucleotides matching TRBD2. Germline V gene lookup returns CDR1 SGHTA and CDR2 FQGNSA. The CDR3 sequence is 16 residues long. Germline trimming cut 5 bases from V and 1 base from J; bases unmatched to any gene: 6. For the CDR3, the DNA is TGTGCCAGCAGCGCCACTACTAGCGGGGGGTCCTACGAGCAGTACTTC. Protein: CASSATTSGGSYEQYF.

The V and J genes are TRBV2 and TRBJ2-5; the match to TRBD2 covers 7 bases. From germline, CDR1 is SNHLY and CDR2 FYNNEI. The CDR3 contains 14 residues. The J segment lost 1 base and the V segment lost 6 bases, leaving 5 bases of the junction unmatched. Written as DNA, the CDR3 is TGTGCCAGCAGCGTACGGGAGGCCCAAGAGACCCAGTACTTC. Protein sequence: CASSVREAQETQYF.

This clone turned up a few times. This sequence joins TRBV6-1 and TRBJ1-5, with D possibly being TRBD1 (5 bases). CDR3 length equals 13 residues. The V gene's germline CDR1 is MNHNS and CDR2 SASEGT. V was clipped by 2 bases and J by 5 bases, with 7 bases between them. CDR3 bases: TGTGCCAGCAGTGAATGGGGGGATCAGCCCCAGCATTTT. This gives the protein CASSEWGDQPQHF.

The gene calls are TRBV9 and TRBJ2-1; the match to TRBD2 covers 10 bases. V trimming: 2 bases; J trimming: 6 bases; junction bases outside the gene matches: 20. The CDR3 length is 20 residues. The V gene's germline CDR1 is SGDLS and CDR2 YYNGEE. The chain's CDR3 is CASSVRTVTGLAPGGNEQFF. CDR3 bases: TGTGCCAGCAGCGTCAGGACAGTGACGGGACTAGCGCCGGGGGGCAATGAGCAGTTCTTC. Drawing the rest from reference TRBV9 and TRBJ2-1, the complete variable domain is DSGVTQTPKHLITATGQRVTLRCSPRSGDLSVYWYQQSLDQGLQFLIQYYNGEERAKGNILERFSAQQFPDLHSELNLSSLELGDSALYFCASSVRTVTGLAPGGNEQFFGPGTRLTVL.